Listed below are T cell receptor beta chains from one sample, sequenced in a study of CD8+ T cells in alopecia areata. The data were produced by immunoSEQ multiplex PCR, yet TCRdb's version contains in-frame clones alone and is incomplete. The repertoire holds about 140,000 clones, around 57% seen once, with more than 4.5% in the top ten. Sequencing was carried out using CD4+ T cells sorted from blood. The source is a human donor in good health. Both conserved end residues are part of each CDR3. The D gene is left open where the match is weak. Clone size appears in some rows only: once, few, many, or a class for an expanded clone.

v_gene	d_gene	abundance	j_gene	CDR3aa	CDR3nt
TRBV5-4	-	-	TRBJ2-2	CASSLGDLLANTGELFF	TGTGCCAGCAGCCTAGGGGACTTGCTCGCGAACACCGGGGAGCTGTTTTTT
TRBV6-5	-	-	TRBJ1-2	CASSYSGFGEDGYTF	TGTGCCAGCAGTTACTCGGGGTTCGGAGAGGATGGCTACACCTTC
TRBV5-1	-	-	TRBJ1-2	CASSSNARNYGYTF	TGCGCCAGCAGCTCTAACGCCCGGAACTATGGCTACACCTTC
TRBV29-1	-	-	TRBJ2-5	CSVGPQETQYF	TGCAGCGTTGGACCCCAAGAGACCCAGTACTTC
TRBV5-1	-	-	TRBJ1-1	CASSRGFTEAFF	TGCGCCAGCAGCAGGGGCTTCACTGAAGCTTTCTTT
TRBV29-1	TRBD1	few	TRBJ2-4	CSVRDRVEDKNIQYF	TGCAGCGTAAGGGACAGGGTGGAGGACAAAAACATTCAGTACTTC
TRBV9	-	-	TRBJ2-6	CASSVGGSGANVLTF	TGTGCCAGCAGCGTAGGCGGCTCTGGGGCCAACGTCCTGACTTTC
TRBV29-1	-	-	TRBJ2-5	CSVDPGRETQYF	TGCAGCGTTGATCCAGGGAGAGAGACCCAGTACTTC
TRBV2	TRBD2	-	TRBJ2-5	CASCRLAGAEETQYF	TGTGCCAGCTGCCGTCTAGCGGGAGCGGAGGAGACCCAGTACTTC
TRBV5-1	-	few	TRBJ2-1	CASSLTGLGTYNEQFF	TGCGCCAGCAGCTTAACGGGGCTTGGGACCTACAATGAGCAGTTCTTC
TRBV30	-	-	TRBJ1-1	CAWSVRVMNTEAFF	TGTGCCTGGAGTGTACGGGTGATGAACACTGAAGCTTTCTTT
TRBV30	TRBD1	-	TRBJ2-7	CAWDRGYEQYF	TGTGCCTGGGACAGGGGTTACGAGCAGTACTTC
TRBV19	-	-	TRBJ2-3	CASSIGLWLDADTQYF	TGTGCCAGTAGTATCGGACTCTGGTTAGACGCAGATACGCAGTATTTT
TRBV29-1	-	-	TRBJ2-3	CSVGIEAQYF	TGCAGCGTTGGGATCGAAGCGCAGTATTTT
TRBV7-2	-	-	TRBJ2-5	CASSTQRAAQYF	TGTGCCAGCAGCACCCAGCGGGCGGCCCAGTACTTC
TRBV19	-	-	TRBJ1-5	CASSFGGDNQPQHF	TGTGCCAGTAGTTTCGGGGGAGACAATCAGCCCCAGCATTTT
TRBV6-5	-	-	TRBJ2-7	CASTYSLEWSSYEQYF	TGTGCCAGCACTTACTCACTCGAGTGGAGCTCCTACGAGCAGTACTTC
TRBV11-2	TRBD2	-	TRBJ2-1	CASSSAGGTSGGPYNEQFF	TGTGCCAGCAGCTCCGCGGGGGGGACTAGCGGAGGGCCCTACAATGAGCAGTTCTTC
TRBV29-1	-	few	TRBJ2-2	CSVELAQKANPTGELFF	TGCAGCGTTGAATTAGCGCAAAAAGCTAATCCCACCGGGGAGCTGTTTTTT
TRBV10-3	TRBD2	-	TRBJ2-3	CAIRASGSTDTQYF	TGTGCCATCCGCGCTAGCGGGAGCACAGATACGCAGTATTTT
TRBV25-1	-	-	TRBJ2-5	CASSVSTGKRGTQYF	TGTGCCAGCAGTGTATCTACAGGGAAGAGAGGGACCCAGTACTTC
TRBV7-7	TRBD1	few	TRBJ2-5	CASSAGTGSMETQYF	TGTGCTAGCAGCGCCGGGACAGGGTCGATGGAGACCCAGTACTTC
TRBV29-1	-	few	TRBJ2-5	CSVVPGNIETQYF	TGCAGCGTTGTTCCAGGGAATATTGAGACCCAGTACTTC
TRBV7-7	-	-	TRBJ2-3	CASSLRPGLTTDTQYF	TGTGCTAGCAGCCTCCGTCCGGGGCTCACCACAGATACGCAGTATTTT
TRBV5-4	-	-	TRBJ1-2	CASSFSDNRYGYTF	TGTGCCAGCAGCTTCAGCGACAACAGATATGGCTACACCTTC
TRBV6-1	-	-	TRBJ1-2	CASSVSLGYTF	TGTGCCAGCAGTGTCAGTTTGGGCTACACCTTC
TRBV29-1	-	-	TRBJ2-7	CSVGDQSTEQYF	TGCAGCGTTGGGGATCAGAGTACCGAGCAGTACTTC
TRBV5-5	TRBD1	few	TRBJ2-4	CASSLEGTGNIQYF	TGTGCCAGCAGCTTGGAAGGGACAGGGAACATTCAGTACTTC
TRBV4-1	-	-	TRBJ1-2	CASSSGGYGYTF	TGCGCCAGCAGCTCGGGCGGCTATGGCTACACCTTC
TRBV5-4	-	few	TRBJ2-1	CASSFGGSSYNEQFF	TGTGCCAGCAGCTTCGGCGGCAGCTCCTACAATGAGCAGTTCTTC
TRBV18	-	-	TRBJ1-1	CASSNAGSMNTEAFF	TGTGCCAGCTCTAACGCAGGGTCTATGAACACTGAAGCTTTCTTT
TRBV10-3	-	few	TRBJ2-7	CAISEYQGEYEQYF	TGTGCCATCAGTGAGTACCAGGGTGAATACGAGCAGTACTTC
TRBV29-1	-	few	TRBJ2-1	CSVEGGATYNEQFF	TGCAGCGTTGAAGGCGGAGCCACCTACAATGAGCAGTTCTTC
TRBV7-2	TRBD1	-	TRBJ1-5	CASSIGQGVDQPQHF	TGTGCCAGCAGCATCGGACAGGGGGTGGATCAGCCCCAGCATTTT
TRBV5-1	-	-	TRBJ1-2	CASSLQGFHGYTF	TGCGCCAGCAGCTTGCAGGGGTTCCATGGCTACACCTTC
TRBV5-1	TRBD1	-	TRBJ2-7	CASRSQGAAHEQYF	TGCGCCAGCAGATCACAGGGGGCAGCCCACGAGCAGTACTTC
TRBV29-1	TRBD2	few	TRBJ2-7	CSVSHRLAGDLEQYF	TGCAGCGTTTCCCATAGACTAGCGGGAGATCTCGAGCAGTACTTC
TRBV29-1	-	-	TRBJ2-1	CSVVLLEDEQFF	TGCAGCGTTGTACTTTTAGAAGATGAGCAGTTCTTC
TRBV29-1	TRBD1	few	TRBJ1-5	CSAGTGNQPQHF	TGCAGCGCCGGGACAGGGAATCAGCCCCAGCATTTT
TRBV13	-	-	TRBJ2-5	CASSRLKEGTQYF	TGTGCCAGCAGCCGACTAAAAGAGGGGACCCAGTACTTC
TRBV30	-	-	TRBJ2-7	CAWSIQASSYEQYF	TGTGCCTGGAGTATACAGGCGAGCTCCTACGAGCAGTACTTC
TRBV25-1	-	-	TRBJ2-7	CASRDRTVPYEQYF	TGTGCCAGCAGGGACCGGACAGTCCCCTACGAGCAGTACTTC
TRBV15	-	-	TRBJ1-2	CATSSRQPFNYGYTF	TGTGCCACCAGCTCTCGGCAGCCGTTTAACTATGGCTACACCTTC
TRBV19	TRBD1	once	TRBJ2-7	CASSTGQNYEQYF	TGTGCCAGTAGTACGGGACAGAACTACGAGCAGTACTTC
TRBV15	TRBD1	-	TRBJ1-1	CATTENDRDTEAFF	TGTGCCACCACGGAAAACGACAGGGACACTGAAGCTTTCTTT